A single T cell receptor beta chain is shown here with its context. The antigen remains unidentified. These data are taken from a study of OX40 agonist ivuxolimab in advanced cancers. About the research overall: Intravenous ivuxolimab was administered to patients every 2 weeks at 0.01 to 10 mg/kg.

Whole-study results and caveats: Low normalized T-cell clonal expansion also characterized some of the nonresponders. Dosing at 0.1 to 3.0 mg/kg was accompanied by clonal expansion of CD4+ and CD8+ blood T cells by week 6.

Sampling times: baseline, cycle 4 day 1, cycle 7 day 1. Per germline, CDR1 MDHEN and CDR2 SYDVKM. The CDR3 has 18 residues. V lost 7 bases, J lost 7 bases, and 22 bases stayed unmatched. Only in-frame clones appear in the TCRdb table, and some are missing; sequencing was by immunoSEQ multiplex PCR. This table holds some 70,000 clones, 88% found once. The receptor's source is an adult with an advanced solid tumor such as melanoma, head and neck, liver or kidney cancer. This chain links TRBV28 with TRBJ2-5, with 9 bases identical to TRBD2. This specimen consisted of CD4+ or CD8+ T cells sorted from blood, obtained in a trial of the OX40 agonist ivuxolimab. The CDR3 region is CASTDLDRGGRARGTQYF. The CDR3 nucleotides are TGTGCCAGCACCGACCTGGACCGAGGCGGGAGGGCCCGTGGGACCCAGTACTTC.